The 9 T cell receptor beta chains presented below share a single source sample, sequenced in a study of blood T cell repertoires in COVID-19. This table comes from immunoSEQ multiplex PCR, and its TCRdb copy is limited to in-frame clones, with some not included. The sample shows fewer than 150,000 clones, roughly 80% of them seen only once. Input material: PBMCs or T cells enriched from blood (not recorded which). The receptors shown here come from a man aged 25 to 45 who had recovered from COVID-19.

The rearrangement joins TRBV18 to TRBJ1-2; D unclear. This CDR3 is 14 amino acids long. Germline V CDR1 and CDR2: KGHSH, LQKENI. Trimming stripped 3 bases from V and 3 bases from J, with 11 bases between. DNA for the CDR3: TGTGCCAGCTCACCTGTAACAGTTGACTATGGCTACACCTTC. It is translated as CASSPVTVDYGYTF.

The genes are TRBV15 and TRBJ2-7; 8 nucleotides align to TRBD1. V shed 0 bases and J 6 bases; nucleotides not matched to a gene: 4. This CDR3 is built from 14 residues. CDR1 and CDR2 (germline): LNHNV, YYDKDF (reference sequence). CDR3 DNA sequence: TGTGCCACCAGCAGAGAACTACAGGGGGTCGAGCAGTACTTC. This codes for CATSRELQGVEQYF.

The chain combines TRBV10-3 with TRBJ1-4, with D possibly matching TRBD1 (6 bases). The CDR3 is 15 residues long. Deletions cut 5 bases from V and 11 bases from J, with 21 bases between. Germline V CDR1 and CDR2: ENHRY, SYGVKD. The CDR3 loop is CAISSGTQPVEKLFF. The CDR3 region has the DNA TGTGCCATCAGTTCCGGGACACAACCAGTGGAGAAACTGTTTTTT.

The chain combines TRBV5-4 with TRBJ2-5; 12 nucleotides line up with TRBD2. The junction had 9 bases not matched to a gene; V was cut back by 4 bases and J by 5 bases. The V gene's germline CDR1 is SGHNT and CDR2 YYREEE (reference sequence). This CDR3 is built from 16 residues. The CDR3 nucleotides are TGTGCCAGCAGCAGCCCTAGCGGGGGGGGCCGGGAGACCCAGTACTTC. This translates into CASSSPSGGGRETQYF.

The CDR3 DNA sequence: TGCGCCAGCAGCTTCATAGCGGGGGGGAATTACAATGAGCAGTTCTTC. It is translated as CASSFIAGGNYNEQFF. This rearrangement joins TRBV5-1 to TRBJ2-1; TRBD2 aligns across 11 bases. The CDR3 runs to 16 residues. J lost 4 bases, V lost 2 bases, and 5 bases had no gene match. Germline CDR1 reads SGHRS; CDR2 reads YFSETQ.

This clone has more than one count but fewer than ten. The V call is TRBV19, the J call TRBJ1-6; tentative D call: TRBD1 (6 bases). Looked up from germline, CDR1 is LNHDA and CDR2 is SQIVND (reference sequence). V was trimmed by 6 bases and J by 5 bases, leaving 11 bases between them. This CDR3 has 14 amino acids. The CDR3 loop reads CASSLRDNNSPLHF. In nucleotides, the CDR3 is TGTGCCAGTAGCTTACGGGACAATAATTCACCCCTCCACTTT. Complete variable domain (other parts from reference TRBV19 and TRBJ1-6): DGGITQSPKYLFRKEGQNVTLSCEQNLNHDAMYWYRQDPGQGLRLIYYSQIVNDFQKGDIAEGYSVSREKKESFPLTVTSAQKNPTAFYLCASSLRDNNSPLHFGNGTRLTVT.

V usage is TRBV19 and J usage is TRBJ1-5; 10 nucleotides agree with TRBD1. The V segment lost 3 bases and the J segment 4 bases; nucleotides outside the gene matches: 9. The length of the CDR3 is 17 residues. The germline V gene encodes CDR1 LNHDA and CDR2 SQIVND (reference sequence). The CDR3 coding sequence is TGTGCCAGTAGTATGGTAGGGGACAGGGGACTAAATCAGCCCCAGCATTTT. Protein product: CASSMVGDRGLNQPQHF.

In DNA, the CDR3 is TGTGCCAGCAGCTTGGGGGGAGCTGAAGAGCAGTTCTTC. This sequence encodes CASSLGGAEEQFF. The chain has TRBV5-6 and TRBJ2-1, with a tentative D call TRBD2 (5 bases). V lost 0 bases and J lost 10, with 11 bases in between. From germline, CDR1 is SGHDT and CDR2 YYEEEE. The CDR3 extends over 13 amino acids.

V usage is TRBV6-5 and J usage is TRBJ2-7; possible D gene TRBD1, 5 bases. This CDR3 region has 12 residues. V lost 6 bases and J lost 0, with 6 bases in between. CDR1 is MNHEY and CDR2 is SVGAGI in the germline V gene. The CDR3, as DNA: TGTGCCAGCAGGGACACCTCCTACGAGCAGTACTTC. Protein sequence: CASRDTSYEQYF.